Detailed here is one T cell receptor (beta chain). The table lists this clonotype with a few counts. Its antigen remains unidentified. Base-call qualities are not available, and no considerably larger clone is one nucleotide away. Library creation used 5' RACE. Instrument on record: Illumina HiSeq 2500. A second PCR of about 7 to 12 cycles was performed with a sample-barcoded 5' primer and a J-beta primer mix. Each TCR beta cDNA molecule received a unique molecular identifier from a template-switch 5' adaptor carrying 12 random nucleotides. Each sample yielded at least 2.5 million CDR3-containing paired-end reads. First-strand cDNA was synthesized from all RNA with the Mint cDNA synthesis kit, primed by a TRBC-specific oligonucleotide. All cDNA was treated with uracil-DNA glycosylase and then went through a first 18-cycle PCR with the universal primers M1SS and BC2_uni_R. From the authors' description of their analysis: For normalization, 1 million high-quality reads, each with a distinct molecular identifier, were randomly selected from each sample. Reads sharing molecular identifiers were discarded rather than binned into consensus sequences. MiTCR, run with a Q25 quality threshold and the strictest error-elimination algorithm, handled CDR3 identification, clonotype clustering and error correction. A nonparametric unseen species model with Euler transformation was used to estimate lower-bound total TCR beta diversity. TCRdb itself trimmed the public reads at Q25 with fastp, ran MiXCR and retained productive beta chains. When rows share a CDR3 protein, they turn into one entry using the most common DNA and genes. TCRdb, not the original authors, processed these V and J calls. Across this sample there are approximately 800,000 distinct CDR3 sequences, with 56% seen only once. Roughly 26% of the sample rests with the top ten.

This entry is derived from a study of blood T cells in healthy people across ages (dated by TCRdb to the mid-2010s). About the investigation overall: In model experiments, template switching captured about one uniquely barcoded TCR beta cDNA molecule for every two T cells. The study measured age-related changes in TCR beta repertoire diversity using deep sequencing normalized with unique cDNA molecular identifiers. Donors were grouped into four age groups: young (average 16 years), middle-aged (approximately 41), aged (around 60) and long-lived (just over 80). To avoid experimental bias, donors of different ages were spread randomly across the sequencing lanes. Using the same blood draw, the study looked at two additional independent replicas of 1 million unique cDNA reads for two donors, one aged 18 to 30 and the other aged 80 or older.

The donors were some 36 Caucasian individuals from Russia, aged roughly 6 to 90 years, who were systemically healthy. Ten milliliters of peripheral blood were drawn from each donor into EDTA-treated Vacutainer tubes. PBMCs were isolated by Ficoll-Paque density-gradient centrifugation, with at least 6 million obtained per sample. Total RNA was extracted from PBMCs with Trizol reagent, with at least 5.5 micrograms obtained per sample. The percentages of naive CD45RAhigh/CD27high T cells were determined by flow cytometry on a PBMC aliquot from every donor. Inclusive of the bounding cysteine and phenylalanine, the CDR3 is 12 residues long. Kept here is only the CDR3 DNA, which spans 36 bases and is read in frame from base 1. In the germline V gene (reference sequence), CDR1 corresponds to SEHNR and CDR2 to FQNEAQ. V loses 2 bases of germline sequence and J loses 7 bases, and the interval between the two ends is 7 bases.

Overall results and qualifications from the work: Since profiling was done on bulk unsorted PBMCs, naive and antigen-experienced compartments could not be conclusively compared. Observed TCR beta diversity per million T cells fell roughly linearly with age, and a significant reduction was already apparent by age about 38. Donor CMV infection status was unknown, potentially confounding age-related changes in expanded clonotypes. Estimates of total diversity based on one million sequenced T cells were considered lower bounds and underestimates. Compared with the aged group, the long-lived group had more naive CD4+ T cells, fewer expanded clones and increased TCR diversity, a pattern suggesting age selection. The percentage of naive T cells measured by flow cytometry correlated strongly with observed TCR beta diversity.

The sample was blood. This TCR derives from a man between 35 and 55 years old in good health. Recombination joined TRBV7-9 with TRBJ2-3, with no confidently assigned D gene. The CDR3 amino acid sequence is: CASSLQGYTQYF. The sequenced DNA is TGTGCCAGCAGCTTACAAGGGTATACGCAGTATTTT.